The 21 T cell receptor beta chains in this list originate from one sample, sequenced in a study of cytomegalovirus exposure and HLA in healthy donors (dated by TCRdb to between 2016 and 2019). Preparation of the library involved the immunoSEQ multiplex PCR assay. For the multiplex PCR, a mixture combining 60 forward primers for TCR Vbeta segments and 13 reverse primers for TCR Jbeta segments was used. What TCRdb holds here is the immuneACCESS table cut down to in-frame rearrangements. Part of the clones is not present; checked against another copy, under half of the missing clones reflect an unresolved V gene, and the others are unexplained. The sample table holds fewer than 150,000 clones, of which roughly three quarters were seen once. The ten most abundant clones make up around 2.9% of the sample. The sample was PBMCs. These receptors were taken from a man younger than 40 in good health and CMV-seronegative.

This chain uses TRBV28 with TRBJ1-5; D remains ambiguous. Trimming pared 5 bases from V and 9 bases from J, leaving 11 bases between. Germline CDR1 and CDR2: MDHEN and SYDVKM. This CDR3 has 12 amino acids. The CDR3 DNA sequence: TGTGCCAGCAGTAGCTCCCGAGGGCCCCAGCATTTT. Residues: CASSSSRGPQHF.

The CDR3 DNA follows: TGTGCCAGCAGCCGTTGGGCAGACGAGCAGTACTTC. Protein product: CASSRWADEQYF. This chain connects TRBV7-9 to TRBJ2-7; D is ambiguous. Germline CDR1 reads SEHNR; CDR2 reads FQNEAQ (reference sequence). The CDR3 is made up of 12 amino acids. Trimming left V 5 bases short and J 5 bases short, with 10 bases between.

This chain uses TRBV7-6 with TRBJ2-3; 10 nucleotides line up with TRBD2. V shed 5 bases and J 1 base; nucleotides not matched to a gene: 3. Germline CDR1 is SGHVS and CDR2 is FNYEAQ. CDR3 length: 15 amino acids. The CDR3 DNA reads TGTGCCAGCAGCCCTAGCGGGGGCCGCACAGATACGCAGTATTTT. Protein sequence: CASSPSGGRTDTQYF.

This clone has a handful of counts. The chain links TRBV14 to TRBJ2-3; TRBD1 matches at 8 bases. CDR1 and CDR2 (germline): SGHDN, FVKESK. Germline trimming cut 0 bases from V and 1 base from J; bases unmatched to any gene: 9. This CDR3 is 18 amino acids long. The CDR3 DNA reads as TGTGCCAGCAGCCAAGATTTTTGGGGACAGGTTGGCACAGATACGCAGTATTTT. It translates to CASSQDFWGQVGTDTQYF.

This clone was recorded a few times. The chain couples TRBV28 to TRBJ2-1; 16 nucleotides match TRBD2. The CDR3 is 19 residues long. V trimming: 8 bases; J trimming: 8 bases; junction bases outside the gene matches: 18. Germline V lookup: CDR1 MDHEN, CDR2 SYDVKM. CDR3 in DNA: TGTGCCAGCGGCCATAGGCCGGGACTAGCGGGGGGGCGTAGGGATGAGCAGTTCTTC. Amino acids: CASGHRPGLAGGRRDEQFF.

The chain combines TRBV30 with TRBJ2-1, with TRBD2 as a possible D gene (5 bases). Germline CDR1 is GTSNPN and CDR2 is SVGIG (reference sequence). Trimming cost V 0 bases and J 2 bases, with 14 bases left between them. CDR3 length: 16 amino acids. Here the CDR3 reads CAWSVRMSGAYNEQFF. In DNA form, the CDR3 reads TGTGCCTGGAGTGTAAGGATGAGCGGAGCCTACAATGAGCAGTTCTTC.

The chain joins TRBV6-5 to TRBJ1-4, with D unclear. V lost 5 bases, J lost 6 bases, and 13 bases lay in between. CDR3 length: 14 amino acids. Germline V gene data show CDR1 as MNHEY and CDR2 as SVGAGI. The CDR3 reads CASSQDLADEKLFF. For the CDR3, the DNA is TGTGCCAGCAGTCAGGACTTGGCCGATGAAAAACTGTTTTTT.

This rearrangement joins TRBV9 to TRBJ2-5, with a weak D call TRBD1 (6 bases). CDR3 length: 14 residues. Germline CDR1 SGDLS, CDR2 YYNGEE. V was cut by 3 bases and J by 4 bases, with 13 bases left in between. The CDR3 DNA reads as TGTGCCAGCAGCGCCACGACAGGTCGAGAGACCCAGTACTTC. Translation gives CASSATTGRETQYF.

This clone showed up just a few times. This chain links TRBV4-1 with TRBJ1-1; TRBD1 agrees at 7 bases. Germline assignment: CDR1 MGHRA and CDR2 YSYEKL. The CDR3 has 15 residues. Trimming at V came to 1 base and at J to 1 base, leaving 3 bases not matched to a gene. The DNA of the CDR3 is TGCGCCAGCAGCCAAGGACAGGGACCGAACACTGAAGCTTTCTTT. This translates into CASSQGQGPNTEAFF.

The chain combines TRBV6-1 with TRBJ1-6, with D unresolved. The ends were cut back, 6 bases at V and 7 bases at J, with 19 bases in the middle. The CDR3 has 16 amino acids. CDR1 MNHNS and CDR2 SASEGT come from the germline V gene. The CDR3 DNA follows: TGTGCCAGCAGCGAAAATCCCGGGAGGGCGAATTCACCCCTCCACTTT. It encodes CASSENPGRANSPLHF.

The chain is built from TRBV16 and TRBJ1-1; D possibly corresponds to TRBD1 (5 bases). The CDR3 is made up of 14 amino acids. Trimming removed 0 bases at V and 7 bases at J, with 12 bases between. Germline-derived CDR1 and CDR2 are KGHSY and FQNENV. As DNA, the CDR3 is TGTGCCAGCAGCCAATCGGGTCGACAGTTTGAAGCTTTCTTT. It translates to CASSQSGRQFEAFF.

Only one count was recorded for this clone. The chain has TRBV9 and TRBJ2-5, with a possible D match to TRBD2 (7 bases). V gave up 0 bases and J gave up 5 bases, with 11 bases separating them. CDR1 is SGDLS and CDR2 is YYNGEE in the germline V gene. This CDR3 is built from 14 residues. CDR3 residues: CASSVVGGGETQYF. The DNA of the CDR3 is TGTGCCAGCAGCGTAGTAGGGGGAGGGGAGACCCAGTACTTC.

The chain joins TRBV7-8 to TRBJ2-7; the match to TRBD1 covers 7 bases. The trim removed 5 bases at V and 2 bases at J, leaving 3 bases unmatched. This CDR3 comprises 13 residues. CDR1 is SGHVS and CDR2 is FQNEAQ in the germline V gene. The CDR3 DNA reads as TGTGCCAGCAGCAGGGACAGTCCCTACGAGCAGTACTTC. Translated: CASSRDSPYEQYF.

The V and J genes are TRBV9 and TRBJ2-4; 10 bases are a match to TRBD2. The CDR3 totals 17 residues. V trimming: 4 bases; J trimming: 8 bases; junction bases outside the gene matches: 15. Germline V CDR1 and CDR2: SGDLS, YYNGEE. The CDR3 DNA reads as TGTGCCAGCAGCCCAAGTAGCGGGAGGCCCCTCAGTGACATTCAGTACTTC. Residues: CASSPSSGRPLSDIQYF.

This rearrangement joins TRBV28 to TRBJ2-7; D may be TRBD2 (5 bases). Germline assignment: CDR1 MDHEN and CDR2 SYDVKM. Trimming took 2 bases from V and 2 from J, leaving 10 bases between them. The CDR3 contains 14 residues. For the CDR3, the DNA is TGTGCCAGCAGTTTAGACGGGAACCCCTACGAGCAGTACTTC. This gives the protein CASSLDGNPYEQYF.

This CDR3 is CASTRQGDSPLHF. In DNA, the CDR3 is TGTGCCAGCACCCGACAGGGGGATTCACCCCTCCACTTT. The chain combines TRBV27 with TRBJ1-6, with 9 bases aligning to TRBD1. The V gene end was trimmed by 7 bases and the J gene end by 8 bases; junction bases not matched to a gene: 3. The CDR3 extends over 13 amino acids. Germline-derived CDR1 and CDR2 are MNHEY and SMNVEV (reference sequence).

The chain employs TRBV5-4 and TRBJ2-2; 8 bases are shared with TRBD2. Germline V gene data show CDR1 as SGHNT and CDR2 as YYREEE (reference sequence). The CDR3 has 16 amino acids. V shed 4 bases and J 1 base; nucleotides not matched to a gene: 6. CDR3 sequence reads: CASSPGRGGNTGELFF. The CDR3 DNA is TGTGCCAGCAGCCCTGGTCGGGGGGGGAACACCGGGGAGCTGTTTTTT.

The chain joins TRBV6-5 to TRBJ2-7; TRBD1 matches at 10 bases. The germline gives CDR1 MNHEY, CDR2 SVGAGI. V lost 3 bases, J lost 4 bases, and 6 bases stayed unmatched. The CDR3 contains 15 residues. In DNA, the CDR3 is TGTGCCAGCAGTTATGGACAGGGGGTTTCTTACGAGCAGTACTTC. Translating gives CASSYGQGVSYEQYF.

The chain is built from TRBV7-2 and TRBJ2-2, with a weak D call TRBD2 (5 bases). Looked up from germline, CDR1 is SGHTA and CDR2 is FQGNSA. With 5 bases removed from V and 7 bases from J, the gap between germline ends came to 14 bases. The CDR3 has 14 residues. The CDR3 region is CASSVTGYGGELFF. The CDR3 DNA is TGTGCCAGCAGCGTTACGGGGTATGGCGGGGAGCTGTTTTTT.

This chain links TRBV4-2 with TRBJ1-4; weak D call: TRBD1 (5 bases). This CDR3 spans 15 amino acids. Trimming pared 4 bases from V and 3 bases from J, leaving 12 bases between. Per germline, CDR1 LGHNA and CDR2 YNFKEQ. In DNA form, the CDR3 reads TGTGCCAGCAGCCTCCAGGGTTCGGCTAATGAAAAACTGTTTTTT. Its translation is CASSLQGSANEKLFF.

This clone was observed a single time. The V gene is TRBV9, the J gene TRBJ1-1; D not certain. Germline V CDR1 and CDR2: SGDLS, YYNGEE. Trimming left V 0 bases short and J 3 bases short, with 6 bases between. CDR3 length: 13 residues. The CDR3 loop reads CASSVVGDTEAFF. In nucleotides, the CDR3 is TGTGCCAGCAGCGTAGTGGGAGACACTGAAGCTTTCTTT.